This T cell receptor beta chain was profiled in a study of cytomegalovirus exposure and HLA in healthy donors. The study's findings and limits: V- and J-gene trimming of TCR beta was linked (in a later analysis) to a missense DCLRE1C variant. TCR beta V segments were, for the most part, productive about 87% or about 30% of the time in an earlier analysis.

Per the germline V gene, CDR1 is MNHEY and CDR2 is SMNVEV (reference sequence). V was cut by 4 bases and J by 0 bases, with 13 bases left in between. This CDR3 spans 16 amino acids. With regard to this clone: Its antigen is undetermined.

13 Jbeta primers and 60 Vbeta primers were used for the PCR. This table comes from immunoSEQ multiplex PCR, and its TCRdb copy is limited to in-frame clones, with some not included. The sample records over 150,000 clones, around 68% being singletons. The receptor was isolated from a man in his forties or fifties in good health and CMV-seronegative. The chain uses TRBV27 and TRBJ2-1; D may be TRBD2 (5 bases). Sequencing was carried out using PBMCs. CDR3 amino acids: CASSSRAPSSYNEQFF. The CDR3 DNA follows: TGTGCCAGCAGTTCGCGGGCTCCGAGCTCCTACAATGAGCAGTTCTTC.